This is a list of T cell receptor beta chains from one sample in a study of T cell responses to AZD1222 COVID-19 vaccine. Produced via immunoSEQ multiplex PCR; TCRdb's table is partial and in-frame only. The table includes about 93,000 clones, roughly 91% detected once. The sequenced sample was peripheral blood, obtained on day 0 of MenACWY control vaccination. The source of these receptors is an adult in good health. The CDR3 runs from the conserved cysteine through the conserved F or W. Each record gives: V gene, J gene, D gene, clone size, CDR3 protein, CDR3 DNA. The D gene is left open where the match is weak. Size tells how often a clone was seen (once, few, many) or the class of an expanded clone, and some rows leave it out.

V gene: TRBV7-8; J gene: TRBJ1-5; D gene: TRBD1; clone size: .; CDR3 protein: CASSSWNRQGRSQPQHF; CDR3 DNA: TGTGCCAGCAGCTCTTGGAACAGACAGGGACGGTCTCAGCCCCAGCATTTT
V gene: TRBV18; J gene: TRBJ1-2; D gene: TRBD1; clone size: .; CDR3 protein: CASSPRQGAGGYTF; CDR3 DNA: TGTGCCAGCTCACCACGACAGGGGGCGGGTGGCTACACCTTC
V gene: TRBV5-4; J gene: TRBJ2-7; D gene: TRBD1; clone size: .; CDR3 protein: CASSSSTGLLSYEQYF; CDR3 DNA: TGTGCCAGCAGCTCCTCGACAGGGCTTCTATCCTACGAGCAGTACTTC
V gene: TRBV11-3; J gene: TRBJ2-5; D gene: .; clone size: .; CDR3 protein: CASSDRIWQETQYF; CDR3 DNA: TGTGCCAGCAGCGACCGGATCTGGCAAGAGACCCAGTACTTC
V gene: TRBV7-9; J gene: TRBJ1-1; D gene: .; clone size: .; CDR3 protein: CASSETGTHRANTEAFF; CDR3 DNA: TGTGCCAGCAGCGAAACCGGGACACACAGGGCTAACACTGAAGCTTTCTTT
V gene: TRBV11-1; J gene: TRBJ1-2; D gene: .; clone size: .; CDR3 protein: CASSLSLGGNYGYTF; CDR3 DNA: TGTGCCAGCAGCCTATCCCTTGGAGGGAACTATGGCTACACCTTC
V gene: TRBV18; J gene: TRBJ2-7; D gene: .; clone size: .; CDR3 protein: CASSPPWGSQTYEQYF; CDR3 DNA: TGTGCCAGCTCACCACCGTGGGGGTCCCAGACCTACGAGCAGTACTTC
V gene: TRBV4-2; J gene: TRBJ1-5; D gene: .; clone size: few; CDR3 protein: CASSQEVNSNQPQHF; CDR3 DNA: TGTGCCAGCAGCCAAGAGGTTAATAGCAATCAGCCCCAGCATTTT
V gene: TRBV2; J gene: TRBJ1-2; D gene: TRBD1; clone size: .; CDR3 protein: CASSELGTGYGYTF; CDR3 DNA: TGTGCCAGCAGTGAGCTCGGGACAGGGTATGGCTACACCTTC
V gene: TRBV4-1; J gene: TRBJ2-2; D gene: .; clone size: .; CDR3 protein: CASSQDPGQNTGELFF; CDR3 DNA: TGCGCCAGCAGCCAAGATCCGGGACAGAACACCGGGGAGCTGTTTTTT
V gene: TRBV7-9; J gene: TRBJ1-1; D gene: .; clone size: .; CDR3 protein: CASSLELLDTEAFF; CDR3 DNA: TGTGCCAGCAGCTTAGAGTTGCTGGACACTGAAGCTTTCTTT